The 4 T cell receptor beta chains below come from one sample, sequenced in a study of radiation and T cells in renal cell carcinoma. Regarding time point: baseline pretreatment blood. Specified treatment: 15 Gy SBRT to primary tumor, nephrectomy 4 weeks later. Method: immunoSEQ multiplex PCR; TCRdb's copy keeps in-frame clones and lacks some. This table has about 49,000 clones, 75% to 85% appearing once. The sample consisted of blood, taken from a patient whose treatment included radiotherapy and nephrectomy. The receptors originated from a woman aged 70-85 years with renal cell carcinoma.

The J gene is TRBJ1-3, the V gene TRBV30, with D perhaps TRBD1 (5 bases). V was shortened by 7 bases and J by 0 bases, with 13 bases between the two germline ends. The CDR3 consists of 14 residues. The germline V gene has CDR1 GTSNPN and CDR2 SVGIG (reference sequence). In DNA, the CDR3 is TGTGCCTCAACCCAGGACAACTCTGGAAACACCATATATTTT. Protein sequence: CASTQDNSGNTIYF.

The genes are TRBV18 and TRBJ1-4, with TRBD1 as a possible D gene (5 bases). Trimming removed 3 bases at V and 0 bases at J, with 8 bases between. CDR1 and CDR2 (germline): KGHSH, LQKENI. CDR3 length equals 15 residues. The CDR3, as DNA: TGTGCCAGCTCACCGGGACTAGCAACTAATGAAAAACTGTTTTTT. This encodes CASSPGLATNEKLFF.

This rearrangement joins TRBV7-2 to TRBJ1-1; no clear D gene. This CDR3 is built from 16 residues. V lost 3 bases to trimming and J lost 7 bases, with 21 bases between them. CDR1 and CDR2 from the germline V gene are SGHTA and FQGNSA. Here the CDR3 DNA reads TGTGCCAGCAGCTTGCGTTTTTTATCGAGGATGGGTGAAGCTTTCTTT. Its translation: CASSLRFLSRMGEAFF.

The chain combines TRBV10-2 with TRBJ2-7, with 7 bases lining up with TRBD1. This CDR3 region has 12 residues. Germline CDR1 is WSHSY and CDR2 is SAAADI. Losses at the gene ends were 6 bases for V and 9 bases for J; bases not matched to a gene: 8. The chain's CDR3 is CASSERTGGQYF. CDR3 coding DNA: TGCGCCAGCAGCGAGAGGACAGGCGGGCAGTACTTC.